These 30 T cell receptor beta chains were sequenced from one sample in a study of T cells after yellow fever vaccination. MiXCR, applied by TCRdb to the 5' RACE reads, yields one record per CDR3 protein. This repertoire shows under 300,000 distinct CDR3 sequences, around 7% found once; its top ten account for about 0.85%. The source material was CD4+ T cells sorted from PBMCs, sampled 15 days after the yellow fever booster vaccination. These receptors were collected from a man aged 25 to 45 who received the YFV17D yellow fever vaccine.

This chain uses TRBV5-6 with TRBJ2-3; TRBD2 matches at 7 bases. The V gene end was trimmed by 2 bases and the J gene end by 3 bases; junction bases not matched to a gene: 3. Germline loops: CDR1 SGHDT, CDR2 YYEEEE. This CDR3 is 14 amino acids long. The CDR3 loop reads CASSFGLETDTQYF. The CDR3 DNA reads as TGTGCCAGCAGCTTTGGACTAGAGACAGATACGCAGTATTTT.

The chain's CDR3 is CASSLAGRELAFEAFF. For the CDR3, the DNA is TGTGCCAGCAGTTTGGCCGGCAGAGAGCTTGCTTTTGAAGCTTTCTTT. V usage is TRBV12-3 or TRBV12-4 and J usage is TRBJ1-1, with D unresolved. CDR3 length: 16 amino acids. The germline V and J ends were trimmed by 3 bases and 7 bases, with 21 bases remaining between them.

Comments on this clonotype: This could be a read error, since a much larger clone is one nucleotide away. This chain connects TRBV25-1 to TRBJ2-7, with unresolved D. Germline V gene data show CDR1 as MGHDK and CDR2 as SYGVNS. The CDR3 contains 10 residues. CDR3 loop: CVSSDYEQYF. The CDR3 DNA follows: TGTGTCAGCAGTGACTACGAGCAGTACTTC.

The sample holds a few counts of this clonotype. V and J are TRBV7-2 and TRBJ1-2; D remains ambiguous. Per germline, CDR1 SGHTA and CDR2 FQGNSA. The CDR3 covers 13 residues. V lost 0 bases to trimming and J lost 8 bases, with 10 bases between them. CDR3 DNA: TGTGCCAGCAGCTTAGCTTCCCTGGGGGGCTACACCTTC. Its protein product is CASSLASLGGYTF.

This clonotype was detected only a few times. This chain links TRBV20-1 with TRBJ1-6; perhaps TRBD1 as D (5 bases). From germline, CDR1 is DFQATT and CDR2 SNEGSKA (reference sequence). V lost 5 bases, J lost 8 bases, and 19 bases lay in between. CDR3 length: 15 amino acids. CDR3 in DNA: TGCAGTGCTCCATCACGCGGGAAAGGGGATTCACCCCTCCACTTT. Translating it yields CSAPSRGKGDSPLHF.

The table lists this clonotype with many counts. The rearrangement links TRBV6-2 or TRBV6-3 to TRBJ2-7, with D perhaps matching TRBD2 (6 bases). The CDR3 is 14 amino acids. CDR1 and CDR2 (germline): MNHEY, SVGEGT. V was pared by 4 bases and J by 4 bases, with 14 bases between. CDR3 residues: CASSLRRGAYEQYF. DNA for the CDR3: TGTGCCAGCAGTTTGCGGAGGGGAGCTTACGAGCAGTACTTC.

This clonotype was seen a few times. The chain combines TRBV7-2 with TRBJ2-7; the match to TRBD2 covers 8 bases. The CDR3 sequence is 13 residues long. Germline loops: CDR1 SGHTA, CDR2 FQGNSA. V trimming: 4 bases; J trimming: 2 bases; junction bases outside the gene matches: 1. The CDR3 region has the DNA TGTGCCAGCAGCTATAGCGGGACCTACGAGCAGTACTTC. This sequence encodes CASSYSGTYEQYF. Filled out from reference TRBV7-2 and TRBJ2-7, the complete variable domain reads GAGVSQSPSNKVTEKGKDVELRCDPISGHTALYWYRQSLGQGLEFLIYFQGNSAPDKSGLPSDRFSAERTGGSVSTLTIQRTQQEDSAVYLCASSYSGTYEQYFGPGTRLTVT.

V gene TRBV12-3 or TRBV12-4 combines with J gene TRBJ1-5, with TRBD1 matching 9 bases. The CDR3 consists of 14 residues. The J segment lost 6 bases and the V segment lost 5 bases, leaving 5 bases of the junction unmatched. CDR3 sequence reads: CASSGTGKGQPQHF. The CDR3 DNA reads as TGTGCCAGCAGTGGGACAGGGAAGGGTCAGCCCCAGCATTTT.

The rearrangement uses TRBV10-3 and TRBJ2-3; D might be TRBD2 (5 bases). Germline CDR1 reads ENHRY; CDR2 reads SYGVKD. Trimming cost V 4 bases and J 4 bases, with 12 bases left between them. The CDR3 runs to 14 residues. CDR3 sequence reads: CAISGGPEADTQYF. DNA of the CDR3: TGTGCCATCAGTGGGGGTCCGGAGGCAGATACGCAGTATTTT.

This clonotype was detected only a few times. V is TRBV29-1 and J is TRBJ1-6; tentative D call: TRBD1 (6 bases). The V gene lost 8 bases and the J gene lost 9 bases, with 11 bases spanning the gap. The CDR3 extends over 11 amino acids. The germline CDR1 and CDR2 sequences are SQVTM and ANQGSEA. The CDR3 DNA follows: TGCAGCTGCAGAGGGGGTTCACCCCTCCACTTT. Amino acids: CSCRGGSPLHF.

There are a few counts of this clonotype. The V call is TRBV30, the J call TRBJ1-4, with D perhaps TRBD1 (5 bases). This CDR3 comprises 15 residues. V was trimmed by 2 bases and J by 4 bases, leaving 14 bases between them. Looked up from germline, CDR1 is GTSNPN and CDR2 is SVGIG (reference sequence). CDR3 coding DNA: TGTGCCTGGAGTAAAGGGGACGCCCGTAATGAAAAACTGTTTTTT. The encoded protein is CAWSKGDARNEKLFF.

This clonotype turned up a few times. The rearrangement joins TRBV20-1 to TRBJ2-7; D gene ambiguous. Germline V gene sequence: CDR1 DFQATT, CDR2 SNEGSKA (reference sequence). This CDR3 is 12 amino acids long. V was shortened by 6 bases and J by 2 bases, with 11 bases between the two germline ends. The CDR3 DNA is TGCAGTGCCGTCGGACGGCCCTACGAGCAGTACTTC. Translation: CSAVGRPYEQYF.

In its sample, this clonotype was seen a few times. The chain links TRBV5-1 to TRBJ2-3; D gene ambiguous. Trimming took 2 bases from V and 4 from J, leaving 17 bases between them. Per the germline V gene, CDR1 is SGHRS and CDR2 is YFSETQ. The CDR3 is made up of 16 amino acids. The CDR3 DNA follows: TGCGCCAGCAGCTTCTCAACGGGTGGGGTTTCAGATACGCAGTATTTT. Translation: CASSFSTGGVSDTQYF. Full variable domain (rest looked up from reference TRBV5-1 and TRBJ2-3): KAGVTQTPRYLIKTRGQQVTLSCSPISGHRSVSWYQQTPGQGLQFLFEYFSETQRNKGNFPGRFSGRQFSNSRSEMNVSTLELGDSALYLCASSFSTGGVSDTQYFGPGTRLTVL.

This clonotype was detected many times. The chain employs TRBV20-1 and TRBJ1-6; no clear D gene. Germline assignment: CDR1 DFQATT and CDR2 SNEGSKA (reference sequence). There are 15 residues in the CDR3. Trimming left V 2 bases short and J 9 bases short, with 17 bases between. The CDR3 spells CSARLVGPVTSPLHF. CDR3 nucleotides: TGCAGTGCTAGATTAGTCGGACCTGTCACTTCACCCCTCCACTTT.

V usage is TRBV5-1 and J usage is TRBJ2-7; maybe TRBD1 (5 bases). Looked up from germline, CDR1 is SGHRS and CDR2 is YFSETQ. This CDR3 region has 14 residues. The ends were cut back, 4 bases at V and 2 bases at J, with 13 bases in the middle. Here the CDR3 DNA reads TGCGCCAGCAGCGAACAGGTAACAGCCTACGAGCAGTACTTC. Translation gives CASSEQVTAYEQYF.

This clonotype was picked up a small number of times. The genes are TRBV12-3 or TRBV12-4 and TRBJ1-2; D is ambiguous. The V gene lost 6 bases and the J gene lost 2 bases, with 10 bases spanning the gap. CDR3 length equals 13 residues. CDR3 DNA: TGTGCCAGCAGGCCGGATGCAAACTATGGCTACACCTTC. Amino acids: CASRPDANYGYTF.

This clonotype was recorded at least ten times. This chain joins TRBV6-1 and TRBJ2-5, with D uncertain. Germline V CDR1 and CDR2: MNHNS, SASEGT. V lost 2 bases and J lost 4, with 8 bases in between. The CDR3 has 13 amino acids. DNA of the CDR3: TGTGCCAGCAGTGAAAGGCACCCAGAGACCCAGTACTTC. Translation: CASSERHPETQYF.

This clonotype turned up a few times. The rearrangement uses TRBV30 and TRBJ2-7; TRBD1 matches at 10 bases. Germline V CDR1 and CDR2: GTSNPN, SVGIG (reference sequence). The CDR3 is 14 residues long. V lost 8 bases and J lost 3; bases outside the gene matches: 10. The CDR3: CAALKGTGVYEQYF. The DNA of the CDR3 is TGTGCCGCCTTAAAAGGGACAGGGGTCTACGAGCAGTACTTC. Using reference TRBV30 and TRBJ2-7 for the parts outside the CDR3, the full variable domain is SQTIHQWPATLVQPVGSPLSLECTVEGTSNPNLYWYRQAAGRGLQLLFYSVGIGQISSEVPQNLSASRPQDRQFILSSKKLLLSDSGFYLCAALKGTGVYEQYFGPGTRLTVT.

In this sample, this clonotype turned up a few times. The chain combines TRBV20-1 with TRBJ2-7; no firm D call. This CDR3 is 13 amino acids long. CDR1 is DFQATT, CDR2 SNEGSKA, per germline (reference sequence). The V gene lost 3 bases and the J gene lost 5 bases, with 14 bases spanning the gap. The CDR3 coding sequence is TGCAGTGCTAGGTCCACGACGGCCCACGAGCAGTACTTC. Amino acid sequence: CSARSTTAHEQYF.

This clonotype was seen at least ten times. The CDR3 region is CATSRRLAGIREQYF. CDR3 in DNA: TGTGCCACCAGCAGGAGGCTAGCGGGAATTCGCGAGCAGTACTTC. The rearrangement links TRBV15 to TRBJ2-7; TRBD2 matches 9 bases. With V trimmed by 3 bases and J by 6 bases, 9 bases remained unmatched. From germline, CDR1 is LNHNV and CDR2 YYDKDF (reference sequence). CDR3 length: 15 residues. Drawing the rest from reference TRBV15 and TRBJ2-7, the complete variable domain is DAMVIQNPRYQVTQFGKPVTLSCSQTLNHNVMYWYQQKSSQAPKLLFHYYDKDFNNEADTPDNFQSRRPNTSFCFLDIRSPGLGDTAMYLCATSRRLAGIREQYFGPGTRLTVT.

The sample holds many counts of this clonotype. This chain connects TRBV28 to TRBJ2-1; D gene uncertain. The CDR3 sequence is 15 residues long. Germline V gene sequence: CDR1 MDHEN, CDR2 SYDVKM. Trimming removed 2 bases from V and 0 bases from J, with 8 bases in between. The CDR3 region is CASSLRAASYNEQFF. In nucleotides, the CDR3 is TGTGCCAGCAGTTTACGGGCCGCCTCCTACAATGAGCAGTTCTTC.

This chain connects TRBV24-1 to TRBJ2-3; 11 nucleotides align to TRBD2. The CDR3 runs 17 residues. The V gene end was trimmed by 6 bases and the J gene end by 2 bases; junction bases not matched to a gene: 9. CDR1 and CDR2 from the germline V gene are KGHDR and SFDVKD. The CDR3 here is CATSKGGLAAITDTQYF. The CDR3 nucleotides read TGTGCCACCAGTAAGGGGGGACTAGCGGCTATCACAGATACGCAGTATTTT.

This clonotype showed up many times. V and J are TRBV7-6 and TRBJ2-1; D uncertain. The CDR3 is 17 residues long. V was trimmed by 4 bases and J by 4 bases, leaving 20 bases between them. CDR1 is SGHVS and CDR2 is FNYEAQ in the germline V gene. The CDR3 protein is CASSSASGPILYNEQFF. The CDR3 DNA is TGTGCCAGCAGCTCGGCCTCCGGGCCGATCCTTTACAATGAGCAGTTCTTC.

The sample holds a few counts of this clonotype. CDR3 nucleotides: TGCGCCAGCAGCCTTCAAGGCGGGAGAGGAGAGACCCAGTACTTC. Translating gives CASSLQGGRGETQYF. The genes are TRBV5-1 and TRBJ2-5; 7 nucleotides agree with TRBD2. Germline V gene data show CDR1 as SGHRS and CDR2 as YFSETQ. The CDR3 extends over 15 amino acids. J lost 4 bases, V lost 4 bases, and 10 bases had no gene match.

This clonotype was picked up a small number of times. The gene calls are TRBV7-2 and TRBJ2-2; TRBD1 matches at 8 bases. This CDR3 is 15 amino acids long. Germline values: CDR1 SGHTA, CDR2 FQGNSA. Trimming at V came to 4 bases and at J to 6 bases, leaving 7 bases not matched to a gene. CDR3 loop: CASSSDRVASGELFF. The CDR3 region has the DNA TGTGCCAGCAGCTCGGACAGGGTGGCTTCCGGGGAGCTGTTTTTT.

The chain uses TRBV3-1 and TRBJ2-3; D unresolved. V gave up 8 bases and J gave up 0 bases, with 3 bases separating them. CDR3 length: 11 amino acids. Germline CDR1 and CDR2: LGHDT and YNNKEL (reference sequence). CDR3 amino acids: CASASTDTQYF. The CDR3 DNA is TGTGCCAGCGCTAGCACAGATACGCAGTATTTT.

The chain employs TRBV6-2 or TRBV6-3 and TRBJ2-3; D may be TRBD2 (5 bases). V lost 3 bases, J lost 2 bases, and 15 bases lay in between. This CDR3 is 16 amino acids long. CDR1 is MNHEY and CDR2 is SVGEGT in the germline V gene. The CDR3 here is CASSYIIGKPTDTQYF. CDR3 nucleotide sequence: TGTGCCAGCAGTTATATAATCGGGAAGCCCACAGATACGCAGTATTTT.

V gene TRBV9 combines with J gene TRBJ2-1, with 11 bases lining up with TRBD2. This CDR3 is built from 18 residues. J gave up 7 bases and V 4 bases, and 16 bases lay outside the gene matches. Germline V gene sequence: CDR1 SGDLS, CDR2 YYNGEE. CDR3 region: CASSSRGSGRDGENEQFF. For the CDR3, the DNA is TGTGCCAGCAGCTCGAGGGGTAGCGGGAGGGACGGGGAAAATGAGCAGTTCTTC.

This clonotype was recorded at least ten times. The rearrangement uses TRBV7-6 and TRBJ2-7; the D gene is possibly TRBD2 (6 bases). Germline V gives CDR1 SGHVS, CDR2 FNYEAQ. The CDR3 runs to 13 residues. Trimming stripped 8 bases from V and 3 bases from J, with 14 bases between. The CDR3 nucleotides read TGTGCCAGCGGGGACTTGGGGGACTACGAGCAGTACTTC. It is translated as CASGDLGDYEQYF.

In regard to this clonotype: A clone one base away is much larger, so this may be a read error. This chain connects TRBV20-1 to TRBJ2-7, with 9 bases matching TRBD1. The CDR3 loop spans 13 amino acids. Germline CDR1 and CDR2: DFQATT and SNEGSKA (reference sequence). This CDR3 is CSASGTGFYDQYF. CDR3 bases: TGCAGTGCCTCCGGGACAGGGTTCTACGACCAGTACTTC.